The entry below gives a single T cell receptor (beta chain) sequence along with its context. Its antigen has not been determined. The record has no base qualities; no much larger clone is one base away. The sample belongs to a study of cytomegalovirus exposure and HLA in healthy donors (dated by TCRdb to 2016 to 2017). About the study as a whole: In an earlier analysis of fewer than 750 of the donors, approximately 300 Gb of sequence data and 90 million to 120 million unique TCR beta sequences from 150 million to 200 million T cells were reported. Approximately 300 gigabases of sequencing data and around 88 million unique TCR sequences made up an early release that covered some 640 HLA-typed donors. Among the roughly 400 genotyped donors, under 90% belonged to the genetic ancestry cluster associated with self-reported Caucasian donors. The study aimed to test whether cataloging public T cell receptors could reveal signatures of past pathogen exposure. The study profiled the T cell repertoires of about 720 subjects by immunosequencing and related them to cytomegalovirus serostatus. Along with the approximately 600-subject first cohort, a separate validation cohort of about 110 different subjects was used. The study combined high-throughput TCR immunosequencing, statistical association of individual TCRs with disease status, and machine learning to predict cytomegalovirus infection status. In a later analysis, previously published TCR beta repertoires from 666 donors were re-analyzed and high-resolution HLA genotyping was added so that TCR occurrence patterns could be studied. The later analysis used no new phenotypic data to find candidate immune exposures, relying instead on TCR beta sequences and their occurrence across donors. To decide whether each TCR beta V gene segment behaved as functional or pseudogenic, an earlier analysis of fewer than 750 of the donors relied on high-throughput TCR beta sequencing. Donor age, sex, ethnicity and CMV serostatus were compiled alongside the repertoire data. Genome-wide SNP genotypes for about 55% of the roughly 670 donors were used in a later genetic analysis, which treated that subset as a discovery cohort. Every discovery cohort repertoire had been produced on one sequencing platform. Class I and class II HLA loci were covered by the typing at four-digit resolution. The number of donors typed differed by locus, with 629-630 for A, B, C, DRB1 and DQB1, roughly 550 for DQA1, 600 to 610 for DPA1, and some 440 for DPB1. Roughly 5 DR-DQ haplotypes were handled as single units for association and clustering because linkage in the cohort was strong. Across approximately 400 genotyped donors of the cohort, an average of roughly 250,000 unique TCR beta nucleotide sequences per donor were sequenced, and 15% to 20% of those sequences were non-productive. Broad study findings and their caveats: Some 15 rarely observed V segments, including chromosome 9 orphons, were excluded from the earlier analysis of about 610 of the donors because counts were too low. Strong co-occurrence of HLA alleles, especially DR and DQ, made assigning TCR associations to individual alleles difficult. A later analysis found that HLA-associated TCR beta chains were more clonally expanded and had lower generation probabilities than equally common non-associated chains. A further reported finding was that TCR beta sequences accurately predicted the HLA-A and HLA-B alleles for most subjects in the first cohort. Cytomegalovirus status was reported to be diagnosed by the classifier with high specificity and sensitivity in both the original and validation cohorts. CMV serostatus was the only immune exposure information available for the cohort. The authors suggested that the approach could potentially be generalized to other disease states and immunological phenotypes. Because HLA typing was unavailable for some donors at each locus, only the typed subset was used in association tests. In a later analysis, TCR association rates were found to vary across HLA loci, with the most associated TCRs seen for DRB1 alleles and the fewest for HLA-C alleles. A later genetic analysis associated a missense DCLRE1C variant with V-gene and J-gene trimming of TCR beta chains, and an independent cohort replicated the association. A later genetic analysis reported fewer N-insertions in productive TCRs among donors in an Asian-associated ancestry cluster than the approximately 670-donor mean. In an earlier analysis of several hundred of the donors, most TCR beta V segments were observed in productive rearrangements about 90% or about 30% of the time, broadly matching IMGT annotations. According to a later analysis, most CMV-associated TCR beta chains appeared to be HLA-restricted, and the HLA associations seemed to be driven largely by CMV exposure. A later analysis reported that several top co-occurrence clusters appeared linked to parvovirus B19, influenza, CMV and Epstein-Barr virus. Most TCR sequences were seen in very few donors, while some public TCRs were found in many individuals. A later analysis associated approximately 17,000 TCR beta sequences with specific HLA alleles at a false discovery rate of 0.05. Some IMGT-functional V segments, including TRBV6-2 and TRBV6-3, could not be distinguished by the 87-base-pair reads and were therefore excluded. A cluster of highly shared sequence variants was judged likely to be a technical artifact of the sequencing pipeline. A few of the identified cytomegalovirus-associated TCR beta chains were confirmed in vitro to be specific for cytomegalovirus antigens. In the study, some 160 TCR beta chains were listed as associated with cytomegalovirus. Roughly uniform sequencing depth across donors was assumed in presence/absence analyses, although this assumption may not hold. The cohort was sequenced for TCR beta chains only, and without alpha or paired-chain data the features that could be detected were limited. Linkage disequilibrium might explain the correlated functional status among segregating V segments, but an unknown experimental factor could not be ruled out.

Receptor amplification or capture employed the immunoSEQ multiplex PCR assay. A mixture of 60 forward primers for TCR Vbeta segments and 13 reverse primers for TCR Jbeta segments was used in the multiplex PCR. A multiplex PCR assay on genomic DNA amplified the CDR3 region of rearranged TCR beta genes. On the Illumina HiSeq System, the amplified TCR beta libraries were sequenced as 87-base-pair reads. Regarding the original processing steps: A later analysis counted 75 million to 100 million unique TCR beta chains across the roughly 700 repertoires, and roughly 9.9 million of these chains were shared by at least two donors. A nearest-neighbor algorithm error-corrected the raw reads and collapsed the reads into unique sequences, merging closely related sequences to remove PCR and sequencing errors. CDR3 sequences were aligned to IMGT reference sequences to assign V, D and J gene segments. For a sequence to be retained, a match of at least six nucleotides to both a V gene segment and a J gene segment was required. Rearrangements were classified as productive when the CDR3 lacked stop codons and remained in frame with V and J, and all other rearrangements were classified as non-productive. Following IMGT convention, CDR3 was defined as the stretch from the second conserved V-encoded cysteine to the conserved J-encoded phenylalanine. Sequences without an unambiguous match to a single V gene segment were excluded from the earlier analysis of approximately 600 of the donors. An earlier analysis of several hundred of the donors classified V segments as functional when productive rearrangements were above 56.7% and as segregating when the standard deviation between donors was above 5%. To diagnose cytomegalovirus status from the catalog of TCR beta chain sequences, a statistical classification framework was built. In a later analysis, V and J genes were assigned by comparing TCR nucleotide sequences against IMGT/GENE-DB human TR gene sequences. The TCRdist pipeline was used in a later analysis to assign CDR3 sequences and most-parsimonious VDJ recombination scenarios. In a later analysis, each TCR beta chain was defined by its CDR3 amino acid sequence together with its V-gene family, and reads without a unique V-gene family were excluded. As a way to deal with suspected cross-contamination and a sequencing artifact, a later analysis dropped 500 to 700 nucleotide sequences that were highly shared and had low generation probability. In a later analysis, a clonal expansion index for each public chain was calculated from normalized within-repertoire ranks of inferred template counts. A later analysis computed generation probabilities with a VDJ recombination model fitted to out-of-frame rearrangements, and checked the results against IGoR. In a later analysis, TCR-TCR, TCR-HLA and TCR-CMV co-occurrence was scored with hypergeometric tests, and a repertoire-size bias correction was applied to TCR pairs. False discovery rates were estimated in a later analysis by permuting HLA or CMV assignments 20 times. In a later analysis, co-occurring TCRs were grouped using DBSCAN, with TCRdist sequence similarity added in when clustering inside HLA-allele-positive subsets. Repertoires with fewer than 30,000 or more than 120,000 public chains were left out of co-occurrence clustering, as were five repertoires with anomalous nucleotide sharing. Entries here come from immuneACCESS through TCRdb and include only in-frame sequences with V and J called. Some clones fail to appear in such tables; in the studies checked, an unresolved V gene covers under half of the shortfall, and the cause of the remainder is unknown. V and J calls and clone size are given by that table; D and trimming were obtained from the DNA. Counted in this sample were about 180,000 clones; about 80% of them appeared once. The ten largest clonotypes hold roughly 0.64% of the sample.

The cohort comprised hundreds of healthy bone marrow donors. At the time of sampling, all cohort members were nominally healthy, though unrecorded immune exposures were likely present. The donor tested CMV seronegative, placing the donor among the 300 to 400 seronegative members of the cohort. Each donor provided a peripheral blood sample, and peripheral blood mononuclear cells were used for TCR beta sequencing. Genomic DNA was extracted from the blood cell samples with the Qiagen DNeasy Blood Extraction Kit. The junction carries 8 bases between V and J, which are trimmed by 5 bases and 1 base respectively. The CDR3 contains 13 residues, cysteine and phenylalanine counted. Only the CDR3 region is kept as DNA, spanning 39 bases read in frame from base 1. Sequences MDHEN (CDR1) and SYDVKM (CDR2) are obtained from the germline V gene.

The clonotype originates from a woman aged 40 to 55 in good health and CMV-seronegative. The sequencing input was PBMCs. The chain uses TRBV28 and TRBJ2-5; the D gene cannot be named for sure. The DNA sequence is given as TGTGCCAGCAGTCTCCCCGGCCAAGAGACCCAGTACTTC. It is translated as CASSLPGQETQYF.